Included here is one T cell receptor (beta chain) sequence, with context. One end of the junction is discordant with germline, which a read error may explain. Profiling relied on immunoSEQ multiplex PCR, and the TCRdb table lists in-frame clones only, not all of them. The sample includes 11,000 to 15,000 clones, 86% of them seen just once. The patients all showed relapse after autologous stem cell transplantation, while their brentuximab vedotin exposure varied. The data stem from a study of PD-1 blockade in classical Hodgkin lymphoma. Germline V gene lookup returns CDR1 LNHNV and CDR2 YYDKDF (reference sequence). This CDR3 spans 16 amino acids.

The sequence was obtained from a human donor with classical Hodgkin lymphoma. The chain joins TRBV15 to TRBJ2-3; D possibly matches TRBD1 or TRBD2 (6 bases each). Sequenced here: peripheral blood mononuclear cells (PBMCs), sampled at baseline. CDR3 amino acids: CATGRAPGAPPDTQYF. CDR3 sequence (DNA): TGTGCCACCGGCAGAGCACCGGGGGCCCCTCCGGATACGCAGTATTTT.